What follows are 22 T cell receptor beta chains derived from one specimen sequenced in a study of identical twins. TCRdb independently ran MiXCR on the 5' RACE reads; one entry per CDR3 protein. The table lists about 1.7 million distinct CDR3 sequences, around a third of them singletons. The sample was cord blood. The receptors were sampled from a newborn girl in good health.

The chain carries TRBV28 and TRBJ1-4, with D unclear. V lost 3 bases, J lost 11 bases, and 13 bases lay in between. CDR1 and CDR2 from the germline V gene are MDHEN and SYDVKM. There are 13 residues in the CDR3. The DNA for the CDR3 is TGTGCCAGCAGTTTGCGGTTGCGGGAGAAACTGTTTTTT. Translated: CASSLRLREKLFF.

This chain joins TRBV28 and TRBJ2-2; 7 bases agree with TRBD2. The germline gives CDR1 MDHEN, CDR2 SYDVKM. This CDR3 region has 17 residues. After removal of 6 bases from V and 3 bases from J, the junction contained 13 bases not matched to a gene. The CDR3, as DNA: TGTGCCAGCAGCCTAAATAACTTAGCGGGTTACACCGGGGAGCTGTTTTTT. The encoded protein is CASSLNNLAGYTGELFF.

The chain uses TRBV6-6 and TRBJ1-1, with D unclear. This CDR3 is built from 15 residues. V lost 2 bases and J lost 2, with 12 bases in between. CDR1 MNHNY and CDR2 SVGAGI come from the germline V gene (reference sequence). The CDR3 spells CASSYPSGRNTEAFF. CDR3 nucleotide sequence: TGTGCCAGCAGTTACCCCTCGGGGAGAAACACTGAAGCTTTCTTT.

The sample holds a few counts of this clonotype. The CDR3 reads CASSVTGRNEQFF. CDR3 nucleotides: TGTGCCAGCAGCGTAACCGGGAGAAATGAGCAGTTCTTC. The rearrangement uses TRBV9 and TRBJ2-1; D possibly corresponds to TRBD2 (6 bases). Between the trimmed V and J ends, which lost 1 base and 7 bases, there was a span of 9 bases. Germline CDR1 and CDR2: SGDLS and YYNGEE. The CDR3 contains 13 residues.

V is TRBV11-2 and J is TRBJ2-5; 8 nucleotides align to TRBD2. Germline V gene data show CDR1 as SGHAT and CDR2 as FQNNGV. Trimming at V came to 3 bases and at J to 2 bases, leaving 5 bases not matched to a gene. There are 15 residues in the CDR3. The CDR3 nucleotides are TGTGCCAGCAGCTTGACTAGCGTCGGGCAAGAGACCCAGTACTTC. Translated, it gives CASSLTSVGQETQYF.

The chain couples TRBV28 to TRBJ2-6; D not resolved. This CDR3 has 15 residues. Germline loops: CDR1 MDHEN, CDR2 SYDVKM. V lost 3 bases and J lost 3, with 9 bases in between. The CDR3 protein is CASSFIDLGANVLTF. In DNA, the CDR3 is TGTGCCAGCAGTTTTATAGATCTTGGGGCCAACGTCCTGACTTTC.

A single count supports this clonotype. A junction boundary mismatches the germline segment, possibly from a read error. This chain links TRBV28 with TRBJ2-1; 7 bases are shared with TRBD2. CDR3 size: 14 residues. Germline V CDR1 and CDR2: MDHEN, SYDVKM. CDR3 sequence: CPSKEGGPGNEQFF. Written as DNA, the CDR3 is TGTCCCAGTAAAGAGGGAGGGCCGGGGAATGAGCAGTTCTTC.

V and J are TRBV3-1 and TRBJ2-5; D is tentatively TRBD1 or TRBD2 (5 bases each). Per germline, CDR1 LGHDT and CDR2 YNNKEL (reference sequence). This CDR3 has 15 amino acids. V was cut by 0 bases and J by 0 bases, with 8 bases left in between. The CDR3 DNA is TGTGCCAGCAGCCAAGACCGGGACCACCAAGAGACCCAGTACTTC. This translates into CASSQDRDHQETQYF.

V is TRBV12-3 or TRBV12-4 and J is TRBJ2-7, with 8 bases fitting TRBD2. The V gene end was trimmed by 3 bases and the J gene end by 0 bases; junction bases not matched to a gene: 7. The CDR3 extends over 16 amino acids. The CDR3 DNA is TGTGCCAGCAGTTTGGGACTAGTGGGATTCTCCTACGAGCAGTACTTC. Protein sequence: CASSLGLVGFSYEQYF.

The J gene is TRBJ2-3, the V gene TRBV5-1; possible D gene TRBD2, 6 bases. V lost 0 bases to trimming and J lost 8 bases, with 10 bases between them. In germline, CDR1 is SGHRS, CDR2 YFSETQ. This CDR3 spans 13 amino acids. The CDR3 here is CASSLDVGGTQYF. The CDR3 bases are TGCGCCAGCAGCTTGGACGTCGGGGGTACGCAGTATTTT.

About this clonotype: One base away lies a much larger clone, so this may be a sequencing read error. The V call is TRBV9, the J call TRBJ2-6; D not resolved. CDR1 is SGDLS and CDR2 is YYNGEE in the germline V gene. Trimming stripped 5 bases from V and 9 bases from J, with 12 bases between. The CDR3 covers 13 residues. In DNA, the CDR3 is TGTGCCAGCAGTCGCGGATGGATCAACGTCCTGACTTTC. Translated: CASSRGWINVLTF. Complete variable domain (other parts from reference TRBV9 and TRBJ2-6): DSGVTQTPKHLITATGQRVTLRCSPRSGDLSVYWYQQSLDQGLQFLIQYYNGEERAKGNILERFSAQQFPDLHSELNLSSLELGDSALYFCASSRGWINVLTFGAGSRLTVL.

The chain is built from TRBV5-1 and TRBJ1-2; D not resolved. The CDR3 loop spans 13 amino acids. Germline V gene lookup returns CDR1 SGHRS and CDR2 YFSETQ. V lost 4 bases and J 5 bases, leaving 12 bases between the germline ends. In DNA, the CDR3 is TGCGCCAGCAGCGTCCGGGCCCAGTATGGCTACACCTTC. Translating it yields CASSVRAQYGYTF.

There are a few counts of this clonotype. The V call is TRBV10-3, the J call TRBJ1-1, with D tentatively TRBD1 (5 bases). CDR3 size: 13 residues. V was cut by 2 bases and J by 5 bases, with 9 bases left in between. Per the germline V gene, CDR1 is ENHRY and CDR2 is SYGVKD. The chain's CDR3 is CAISEVEGTEAFF. The CDR3 DNA is TGTGCCATCAGTGAGGTGGAGGGGACTGAAGCTTTCTTT.

This clonotype has only a few counts. The chain uses TRBV6-5 and TRBJ1-6; D remains ambiguous. This CDR3 is built from 14 residues. V gave up 9 bases and J gave up 0 bases, with 9 bases separating them. Germline CDR1 and CDR2: MNHEY and SVGAGI. In DNA, the CDR3 is TGTGCCAGTTGCCCAAGCTCCTATAATTCACCCCTCCACTTT. Its translation: CASCPSSYNSPLHF.

This chain connects TRBV5-1 to TRBJ2-7; perhaps TRBD1 as D (6 bases). V was clipped by 1 base and J by 4 bases, with 12 bases between them. CDR1 is SGHRS, CDR2 YFSETQ, per germline. This CDR3 spans 14 amino acids. CDR3 DNA: TGCGCCAGCAGCTTGTTTGTGCAGGGGTACGAGCAGTACTTC. Translating gives CASSLFVQGYEQYF.

V and J are TRBV6-5 and TRBJ1-2; D is uncertain. Per germline, CDR1 MNHEY and CDR2 SVGAGI. This CDR3 is 16 amino acids long. V was cut by 2 bases and J by 0 bases, with 13 bases left in between. CDR3 amino acids: CASSYNSYRPNYGYTF. DNA for the CDR3: TGTGCCAGCAGTTACAACTCGTACAGACCTAACTATGGCTACACCTTC.

The CDR3 nucleotides are TGCAGCGTCCCAGAACGAATAAATGAGCAGTTCTTC. Its translation: CSVPERINEQFF. The chain links TRBV29-1 to TRBJ2-1; D is unresolved. V gave up 6 bases and J gave up 7 bases, with 13 bases separating them. Per germline, CDR1 SQVTM and CDR2 ANQGSEA. CDR3 length: 12 residues.

Only a few counts were recorded for this clonotype. V usage is TRBV3-1 and J usage is TRBJ2-1; no clear D. CDR3 length equals 15 residues. The V gene's germline CDR1 is LGHDT and CDR2 YNNKEL (reference sequence). V was trimmed by 4 bases and J by 0 bases, leaving 10 bases between them. Here the CDR3 reads CASSRRFSSYNEQFF. CDR3 bases: TGTGCCAGCAGCCGCAGGTTCAGCTCCTACAATGAGCAGTTCTTC.

This chain links TRBV3-1 with TRBJ2-7; 8 bases are shared with TRBD2. From germline, CDR1 is LGHDT and CDR2 YNNKEL (reference sequence). The CDR3 consists of 17 residues. The V segment lost 7 bases and the J segment 7 bases; nucleotides outside the gene matches: 21. The CDR3 DNA sequence: TGTGCCAGCACTCAGAGCGGGGGCGATCTGGCCTACAATGAGCAGTACTTC. Translation: CASTQSGGDLAYNEQYF.

This clonotype was counted only a few times. The chain couples TRBV27 to TRBJ2-5, with a possible D match to TRBD1 (5 bases). Trimming removed 0 bases at V and 0 bases at J, with 11 bases between. CDR1 and CDR2 (germline): MNHEY, SMNVEV (reference sequence). The CDR3 totals 16 residues. The CDR3 protein is CASSLSNRLYQETQYF. CDR3 coding DNA: TGTGCCAGCAGTTTATCGAACAGGCTGTACCAAGAGACCCAGTACTTC.

This clonotype has at least ten counts. The rearrangement links TRBV29-1 to TRBJ1-2; maybe TRBD1 (6 bases). CDR1 is SQVTM and CDR2 is ANQGSEA in the germline V gene. V lost 5 bases and J lost 0, with 16 bases in between. The CDR3 has 15 residues. The CDR3 here is CSVLNRDKPNYGYTF. For the CDR3, the DNA is TGCAGCGTTTTGAACAGGGACAAACCTAACTATGGCTACACCTTC. Combining the CDR3 with reference TRBV29-1 and TRBJ1-2 gives the whole variable domain SAVISQKPSRDICQRGTSLTIQCQVDSQVTMMFWYRQQPGQSLTLIATANQGSEATYESGFVIDKFPISRPNLTFSTLTVSNMSPEDSSIYLCSVLNRDKPNYGYTFGSGTRLTVV.

Only a few counts were recorded for this clonotype. The chain couples TRBV27 to TRBJ2-5; 10 bases are shared with TRBD2. V lost 6 bases, J lost 11 bases, and 15 bases stayed unmatched. The germline V gene encodes CDR1 MNHEY and CDR2 SMNVEV (reference sequence). The CDR3 runs to 15 residues. The CDR3 DNA reads as TGTGCCAGCAGAAAAGCGGGGGGGCCAGGCAATGAGCAGTACTTC. Translated, it gives CASRKAGGPGNEQYF.